This T cell receptor (beta chain) was identified during a study of T-cell memory formation after mild COVID-19. 5'RACE primed from the constant segment yielded TCR alpha and TCR beta cDNA libraries bearing sample barcodes and UMIs. TCRdb analysed the 5' RACE reads with MiXCR anew, one entry per CDR3 protein. The data show around 33,000 distinct CDR3 sequences, with roughly 21% seen just once and more than 1.5% held by the top ten. The V and J ends lost 4 bases and 4 bases, in that order; junction bases with no gene match: 8. The CDR3 extends over 16 amino acids. Germline V gene lookup returns CDR1 KGHSH and CDR2 LQKENI. Concerning this clonotype itself: The target antigen is unknown. A much larger clone sits a single nucleotide away, making a read error possible.

Study outcomes and limitations: Those CD4+ clones that contracted were mainly in CM and EM (CD8+ ones in EMRA).

This clonotype was obtained from an adult who had mild COVID-19 (a few samples of this study predate the infection). Cell type and time point are not known. The chain recombines TRBV18 with TRBJ2-1; 9 nucleotides align to TRBD2. The sequenced sample was PBMCs or a T cell subset sorted from them (not recorded which). The CDR3 DNA reads as TGTGCCAGCTCACTCACCCTAGCGGGAAGTTACAATGAGCAGTTCTTC. This codes for CASSLTLAGSYNEQFF.